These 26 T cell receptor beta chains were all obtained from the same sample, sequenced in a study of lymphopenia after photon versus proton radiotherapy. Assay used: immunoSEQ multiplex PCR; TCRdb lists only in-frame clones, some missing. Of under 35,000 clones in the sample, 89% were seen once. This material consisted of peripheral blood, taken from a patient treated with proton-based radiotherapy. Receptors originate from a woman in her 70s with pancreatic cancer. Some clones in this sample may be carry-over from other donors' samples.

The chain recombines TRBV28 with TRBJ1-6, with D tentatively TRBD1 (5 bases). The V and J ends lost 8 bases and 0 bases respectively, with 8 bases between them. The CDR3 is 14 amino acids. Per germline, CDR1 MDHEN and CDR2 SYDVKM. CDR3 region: CASRGSSYNSPLHF. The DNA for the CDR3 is TGTGCCAGCCGGGGGAGCTCCTATAATTCACCCCTCCACTTT.

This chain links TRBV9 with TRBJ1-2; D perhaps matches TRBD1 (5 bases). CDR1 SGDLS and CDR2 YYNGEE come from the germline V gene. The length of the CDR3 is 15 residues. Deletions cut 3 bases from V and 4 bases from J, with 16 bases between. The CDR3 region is CASSAAAGGTYGYTF. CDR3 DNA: TGTGCCAGCAGCGCAGCGGCGGGGGGGACCTATGGCTACACCTTC.

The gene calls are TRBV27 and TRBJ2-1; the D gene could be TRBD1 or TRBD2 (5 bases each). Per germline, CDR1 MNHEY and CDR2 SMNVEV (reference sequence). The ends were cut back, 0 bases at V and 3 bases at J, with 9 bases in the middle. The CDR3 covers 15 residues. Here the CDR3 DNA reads TGTGCCAGCAGTTTATCAGGGACGATCTACAATGAGCAGTTCTTC. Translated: CASSLSGTIYNEQFF.

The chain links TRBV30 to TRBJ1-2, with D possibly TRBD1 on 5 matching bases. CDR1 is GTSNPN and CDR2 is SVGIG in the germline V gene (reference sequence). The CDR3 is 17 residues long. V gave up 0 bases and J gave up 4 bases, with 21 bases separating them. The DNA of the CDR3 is TGTGCCTGGAGTGTAGTTGGGGTGCAGGGTATGACCTATGGCTACACCTTC. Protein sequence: CAWSVVGVQGMTYGYTF.

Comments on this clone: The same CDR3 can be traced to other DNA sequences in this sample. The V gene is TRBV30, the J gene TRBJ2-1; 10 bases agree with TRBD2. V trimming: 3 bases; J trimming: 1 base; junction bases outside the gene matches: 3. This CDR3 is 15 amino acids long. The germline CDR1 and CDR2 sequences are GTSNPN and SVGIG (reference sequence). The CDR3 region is CAWSWTSGSYNEQFF. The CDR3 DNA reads TGTGCCTGGAGCTGGACTAGCGGATCCTACAATGAGCAGTTCTTC.

CDR3: CASSAWRLDTDTQYF. CDR3 coding DNA: TGTGCCAGCAGCGCCTGGCGACTAGACACAGATACGCAGTATTTT. The chain employs TRBV5-6 and TRBJ2-3; D perhaps matches TRBD2 (6 bases). CDR1 is SGHDT and CDR2 is YYEEEE in the germline V gene. With 4 bases removed from V and 2 bases from J, the gap between germline ends came to 14 bases. The CDR3 extends over 15 amino acids.

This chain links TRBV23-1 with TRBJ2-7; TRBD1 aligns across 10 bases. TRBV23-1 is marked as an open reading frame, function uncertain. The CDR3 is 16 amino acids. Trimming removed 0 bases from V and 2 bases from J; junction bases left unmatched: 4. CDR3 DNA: TGCGCCAGCAGTCAATCCGGGACAGGGGCCCCCTACGAGCAGTACTTC. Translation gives CASSQSGTGAPYEQYF.

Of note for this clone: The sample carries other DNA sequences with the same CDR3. CDR3 loop: CASSPDSYEQYF. The CDR3 DNA reads as TGTGCCAGCTCACCCGACTCCTACGAGCAGTACTTC. The chain couples TRBV18 to TRBJ2-7; D not certain. Germline assignment: CDR1 KGHSH and CDR2 LQKENI. V shed 3 bases and J shed 0 bases, with 3 bases lying between them. The CDR3 consists of 12 residues.

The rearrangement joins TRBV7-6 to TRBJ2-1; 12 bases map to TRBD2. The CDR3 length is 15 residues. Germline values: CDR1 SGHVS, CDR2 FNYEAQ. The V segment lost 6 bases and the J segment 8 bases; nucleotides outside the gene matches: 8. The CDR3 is CASRPTSGSLDEQFF. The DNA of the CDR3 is TGTGCCAGCAGACCGACTAGCGGGAGTCTCGATGAGCAGTTCTTC.

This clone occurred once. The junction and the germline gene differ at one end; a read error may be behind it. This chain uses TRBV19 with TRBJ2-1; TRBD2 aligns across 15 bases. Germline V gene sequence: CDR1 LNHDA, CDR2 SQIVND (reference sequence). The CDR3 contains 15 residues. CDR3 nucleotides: TGTGCCAGTAGTAAGGGACTAGCGGGAGGCTCCTACAATATCTTC. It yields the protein CASSKGLAGGSYNIF.

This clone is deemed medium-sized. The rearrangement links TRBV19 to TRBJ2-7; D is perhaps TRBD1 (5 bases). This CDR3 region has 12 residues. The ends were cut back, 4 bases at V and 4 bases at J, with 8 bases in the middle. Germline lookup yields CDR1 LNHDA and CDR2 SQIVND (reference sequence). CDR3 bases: TGTGCCAGTAGTACCGACAGTTACGAGCAGTACTTC. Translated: CASSTDSYEQYF.

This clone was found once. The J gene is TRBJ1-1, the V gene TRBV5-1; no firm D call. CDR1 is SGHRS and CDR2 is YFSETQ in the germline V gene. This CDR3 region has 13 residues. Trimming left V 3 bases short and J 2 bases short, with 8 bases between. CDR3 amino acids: CASSSSLNTEAFF. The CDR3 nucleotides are TGCGCCAGCAGCTCCTCCCTAAACACTGAAGCTTTCTTT.

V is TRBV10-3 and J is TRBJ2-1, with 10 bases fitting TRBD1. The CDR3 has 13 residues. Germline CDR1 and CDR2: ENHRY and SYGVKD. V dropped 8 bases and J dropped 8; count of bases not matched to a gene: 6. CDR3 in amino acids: CAIGGQGVHEQFF. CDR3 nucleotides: TGTGCCATCGGCGGACAGGGGGTGCATGAGCAGTTCTTC.

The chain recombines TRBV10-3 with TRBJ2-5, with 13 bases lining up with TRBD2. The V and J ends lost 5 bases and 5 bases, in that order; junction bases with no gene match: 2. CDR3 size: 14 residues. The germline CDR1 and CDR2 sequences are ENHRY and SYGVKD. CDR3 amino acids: CAISSGLAGETQYF. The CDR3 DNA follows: TGTGCCATCAGTTCGGGACTAGCGGGGGAGACCCAGTACTTC.

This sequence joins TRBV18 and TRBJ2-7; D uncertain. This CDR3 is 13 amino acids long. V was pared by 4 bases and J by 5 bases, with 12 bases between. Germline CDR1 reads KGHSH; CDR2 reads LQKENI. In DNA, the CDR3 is TGTGCCAGCTCACTCAAAACGGGCGACGAGCAGTACTTC. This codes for CASSLKTGDEQYF. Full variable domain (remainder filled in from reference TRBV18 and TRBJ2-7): NAGVMQNPRHLVRRRGQEARLRCSPMKGHSHVYWYRQLPEEGLKFMVYLQKENIIDESGMPKERFSAEFPKEGPSILRIQQVVRGDSAAYFCASSLKTGDEQYFGPGTRLTVT.

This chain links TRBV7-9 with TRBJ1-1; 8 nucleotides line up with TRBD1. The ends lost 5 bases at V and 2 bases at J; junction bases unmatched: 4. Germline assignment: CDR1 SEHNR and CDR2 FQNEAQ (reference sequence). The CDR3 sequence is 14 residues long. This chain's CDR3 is CASSLTGVNTEAFF. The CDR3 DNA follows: TGTGCCAGCAGCCTGACAGGGGTCAACACTGAAGCTTTCTTT. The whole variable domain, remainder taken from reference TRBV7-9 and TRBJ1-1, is DTGVSQNPRHKITKRGQNVTFRCDPISEHNRLYWYRQTLGQGPEFLTYFQNEAQLEKSRLLSDRFSAERPKGSFSTLEIQRTEQGDSAMYLCASSLTGVNTEAFFGQGTRLTVV.

Here the CDR3 DNA reads TGCGCCAGCAGCCAAGATATGGGGGGGACTAGCGGGAATTACGAGCAGTACTTC. Translated, it gives CASSQDMGGTSGNYEQYF. V usage is TRBV4-3 and J usage is TRBJ2-7; 13 nucleotides align to TRBD2. J lost 4 bases, V lost 0 bases, and 9 bases had no gene match. This CDR3 has 18 amino acids. CDR1 is LGHNA and CDR2 is YSLEER in the germline V gene.

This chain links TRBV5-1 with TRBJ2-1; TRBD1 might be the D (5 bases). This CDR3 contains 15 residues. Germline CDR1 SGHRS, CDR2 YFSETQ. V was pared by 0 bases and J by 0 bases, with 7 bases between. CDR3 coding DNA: TGCGCCAGCAGCTTGGAACAGGCCTCCTACAATGAGCAGTTCTTC. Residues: CASSLEQASYNEQFF.

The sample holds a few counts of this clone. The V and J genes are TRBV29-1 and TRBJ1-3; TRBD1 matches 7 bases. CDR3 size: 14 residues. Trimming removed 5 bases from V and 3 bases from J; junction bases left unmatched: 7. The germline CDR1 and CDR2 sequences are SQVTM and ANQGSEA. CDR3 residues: CSVQTGVSGNTIYF. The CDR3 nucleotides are TGCAGCGTTCAAACAGGGGTTAGTGGAAACACCATATATTTT. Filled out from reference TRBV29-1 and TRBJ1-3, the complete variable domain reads SAVISQKPSRDICQRGTSLTIQCQVDSQVTMMFWYRQQPGQSLTLIATANQGSEATYESGFVIDKFPISRPNLTFSTLTVSNMSPEDSSIYLCSVQTGVSGNTIYFGEGSWLTVV.

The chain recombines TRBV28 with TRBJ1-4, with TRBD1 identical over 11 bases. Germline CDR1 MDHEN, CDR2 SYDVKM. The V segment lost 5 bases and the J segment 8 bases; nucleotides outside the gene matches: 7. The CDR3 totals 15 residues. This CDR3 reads CASSTRTGGEEKLFF. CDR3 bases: TGTGCCAGCAGTACCCGGACAGGGGGCGAAGAAAAACTGTTTTTT.

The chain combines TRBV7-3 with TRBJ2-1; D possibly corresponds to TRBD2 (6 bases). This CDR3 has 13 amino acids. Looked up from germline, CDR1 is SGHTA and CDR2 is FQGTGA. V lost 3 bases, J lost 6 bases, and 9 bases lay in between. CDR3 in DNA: TGTGCCAGCAGCTTCGGGGGTGGCAATGAGCAGTTCTTC. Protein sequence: CASSFGGGNEQFF.

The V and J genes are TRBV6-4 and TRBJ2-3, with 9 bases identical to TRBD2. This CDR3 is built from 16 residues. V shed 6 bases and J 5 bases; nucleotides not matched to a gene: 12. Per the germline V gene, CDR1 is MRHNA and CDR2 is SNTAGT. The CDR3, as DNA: TGTGCCAGCAGCCGGGGGGCGGGAGGGCCTCAAGATACGCAGTATTTT. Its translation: CASSRGAGGPQDTQYF.

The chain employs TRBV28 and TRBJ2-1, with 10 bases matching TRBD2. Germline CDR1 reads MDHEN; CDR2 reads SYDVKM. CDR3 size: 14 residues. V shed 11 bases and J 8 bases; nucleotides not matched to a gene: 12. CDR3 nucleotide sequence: TGTGCCGTAGGGAAAGCGGGAGGGCCCCATGAGCAGTTCTTC. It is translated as CAVGKAGGPHEQFF.

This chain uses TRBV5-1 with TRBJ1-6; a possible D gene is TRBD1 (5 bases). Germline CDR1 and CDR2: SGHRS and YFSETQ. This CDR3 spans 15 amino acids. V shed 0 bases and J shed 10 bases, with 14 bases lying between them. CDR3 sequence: CASSLAGRDRSPLHF. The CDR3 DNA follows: TGCGCCAGCAGCTTGGCGGGCAGGGATAGATCACCCCTCCACTTT. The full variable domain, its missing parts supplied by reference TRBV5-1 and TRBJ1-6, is KAGVTQTPRYLIKTRGQQVTLSCSPISGHRSVSWYQQTPGQGLQFLFEYFSETQRNKGNFPGRFSGRQFSNSRSEMNVSTLELGDSALYLCASSLAGRDRSPLHFGNGTRLTVT.

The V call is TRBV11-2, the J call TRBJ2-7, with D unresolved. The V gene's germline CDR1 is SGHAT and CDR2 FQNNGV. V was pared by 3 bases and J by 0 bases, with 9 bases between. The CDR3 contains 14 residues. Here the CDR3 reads CASSLGSSSYEQYF. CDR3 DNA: TGTGCCAGCAGCTTGGGCAGTAGCTCCTACGAGCAGTACTTC. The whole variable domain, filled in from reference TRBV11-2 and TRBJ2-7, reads EAGVAQSPRYKIIEKRQSVAFWCNPISGHATLYWYQQILGQGPKLLIQFQNNGVVDDSQLPKDRFSAERLKGVDSTLKIQPAKLEDSAVYLCASSLGSSSYEQYFGPGTRLTVT.

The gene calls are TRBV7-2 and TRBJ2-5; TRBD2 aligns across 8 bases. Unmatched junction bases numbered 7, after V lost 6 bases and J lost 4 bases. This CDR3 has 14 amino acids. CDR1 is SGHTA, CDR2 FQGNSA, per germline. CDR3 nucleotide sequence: TGTGCCAGCAGTTTCACTAGCGGCATAGAGACCCAGTACTTC. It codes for CASSFTSGIETQYF.